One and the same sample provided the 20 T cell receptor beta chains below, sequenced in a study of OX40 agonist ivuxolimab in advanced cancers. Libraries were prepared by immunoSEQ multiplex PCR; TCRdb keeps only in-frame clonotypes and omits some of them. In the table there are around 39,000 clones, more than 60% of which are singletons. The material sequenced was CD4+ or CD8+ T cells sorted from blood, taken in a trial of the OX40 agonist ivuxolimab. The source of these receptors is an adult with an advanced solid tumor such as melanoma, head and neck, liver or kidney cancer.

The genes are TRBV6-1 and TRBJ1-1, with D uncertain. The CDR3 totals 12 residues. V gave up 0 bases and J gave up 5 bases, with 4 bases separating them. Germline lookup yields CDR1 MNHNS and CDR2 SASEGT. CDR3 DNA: TGTGCCAGCAGTGAAGCGGGAACTGAAGCTTTCTTT. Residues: CASSEAGTEAFF.

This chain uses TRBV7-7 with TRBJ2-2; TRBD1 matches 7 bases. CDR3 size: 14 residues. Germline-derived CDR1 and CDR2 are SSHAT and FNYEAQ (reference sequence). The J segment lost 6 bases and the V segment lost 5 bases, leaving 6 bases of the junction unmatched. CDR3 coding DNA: TGTGCCAGCAGCCGCGACAGGGCGGCCGGGGAGCTGTTTTTT. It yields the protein CASSRDRAAGELFF.

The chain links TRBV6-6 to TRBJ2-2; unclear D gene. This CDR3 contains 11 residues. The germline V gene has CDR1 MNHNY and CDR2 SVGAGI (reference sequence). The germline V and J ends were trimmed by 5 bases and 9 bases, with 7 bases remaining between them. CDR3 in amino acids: CASSLPRELFF. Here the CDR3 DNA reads TGTGCCAGCAGTCTCCCCAGGGAGCTGTTTTTT.

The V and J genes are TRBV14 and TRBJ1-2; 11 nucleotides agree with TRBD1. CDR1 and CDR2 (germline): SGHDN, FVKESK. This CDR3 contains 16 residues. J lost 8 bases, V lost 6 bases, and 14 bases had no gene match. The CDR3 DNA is TGTGCCAGCAGTCCCACAAGAGGACAGGGGGCGTGGGGCTACACCTTC. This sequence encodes CASSPTRGQGAWGYTF.

DNA for the CDR3: TGCGCCAGCAACCCGGGAACTCAAGAGACCCAGTACTTC. It codes for CASNPGTQETQYF. The V call is TRBV5-1, the J call TRBJ2-5, with D perhaps TRBD2 (5 bases). V lost 6 bases to trimming and J lost 2 bases, with 11 bases between them. The CDR3 length is 13 residues. CDR1 and CDR2 from the germline V gene are SGHRS and YFSETQ.

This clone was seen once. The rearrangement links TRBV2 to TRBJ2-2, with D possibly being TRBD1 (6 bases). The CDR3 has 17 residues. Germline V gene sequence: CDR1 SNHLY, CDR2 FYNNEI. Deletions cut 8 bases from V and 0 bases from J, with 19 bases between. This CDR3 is CASPQRGSGTNTGELFF. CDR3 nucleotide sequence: TGTGCCAGCCCACAGAGGGGGTCGGGGACGAACACCGGGGAGCTGTTTTTT.

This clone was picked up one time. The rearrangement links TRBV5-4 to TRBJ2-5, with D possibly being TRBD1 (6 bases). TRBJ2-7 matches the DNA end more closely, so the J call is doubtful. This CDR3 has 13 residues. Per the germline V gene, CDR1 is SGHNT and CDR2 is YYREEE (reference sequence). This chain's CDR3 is CASSPTGLYEQYF. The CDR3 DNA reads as TGTGCCAGCAGCCCGACAGGCCTCTACGAGCAGTACTTC.

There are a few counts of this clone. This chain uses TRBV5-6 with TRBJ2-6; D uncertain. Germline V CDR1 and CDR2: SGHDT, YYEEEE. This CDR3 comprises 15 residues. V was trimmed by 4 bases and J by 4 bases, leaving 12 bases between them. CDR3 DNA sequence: TGTGCCAGCAGCACGACCAGTGGAGGGGCCAACGTCCTGACTTTC. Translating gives CASSTTSGGANVLTF.

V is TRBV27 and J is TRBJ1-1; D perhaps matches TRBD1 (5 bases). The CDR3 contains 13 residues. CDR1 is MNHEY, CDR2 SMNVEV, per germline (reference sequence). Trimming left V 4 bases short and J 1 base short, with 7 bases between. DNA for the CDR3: TGTGCCAGCAGTTGGACACGGAACACTGAAGCTTTCTTT. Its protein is CASSWTRNTEAFF.

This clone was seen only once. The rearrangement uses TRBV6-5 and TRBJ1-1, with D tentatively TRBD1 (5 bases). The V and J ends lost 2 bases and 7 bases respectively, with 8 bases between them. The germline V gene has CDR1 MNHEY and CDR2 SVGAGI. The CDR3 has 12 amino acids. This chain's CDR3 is CASSYAGFEAFF. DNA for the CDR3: TGTGCCAGCAGTTACGCAGGGTTTGAAGCTTTCTTT.

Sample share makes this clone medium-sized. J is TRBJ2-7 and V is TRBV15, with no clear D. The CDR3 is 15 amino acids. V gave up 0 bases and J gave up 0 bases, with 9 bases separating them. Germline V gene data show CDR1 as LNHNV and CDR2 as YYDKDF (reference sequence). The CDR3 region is CATSRDALSSYEQYF. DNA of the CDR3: TGTGCCACCAGCAGAGACGCCCTGAGCTCCTACGAGCAGTACTTC. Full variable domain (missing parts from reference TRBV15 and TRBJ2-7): DAMVIQNPRYQVTQFGKPVTLSCSQTLNHNVMYWYQQKSSQAPKLLFHYYDKDFNNEADTPDNFQSRRPNTSFCFLDIRSPGLGDTAMYLCATSRDALSSYEQYFGPGTRLTVT.

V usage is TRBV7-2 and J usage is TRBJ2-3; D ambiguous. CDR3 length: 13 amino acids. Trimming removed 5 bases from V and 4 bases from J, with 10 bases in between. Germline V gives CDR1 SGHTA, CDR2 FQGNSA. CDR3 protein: CASSLGRSDTQYF. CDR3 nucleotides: TGTGCCAGCAGCCTCGGTCGGTCAGATACGCAGTATTTT.

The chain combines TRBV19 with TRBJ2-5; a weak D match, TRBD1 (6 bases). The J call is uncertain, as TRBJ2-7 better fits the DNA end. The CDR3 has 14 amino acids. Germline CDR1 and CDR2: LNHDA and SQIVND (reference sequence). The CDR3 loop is CASSLRTAPYEQYF. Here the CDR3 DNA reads TGTGCCAGTAGTCTACGGACAGCCCCCTACGAGCAGTACTTC.

CDR3 bases: TGTGCCAGCAGTTATCTAGCCAAAAACATTCAGTACTTC. Its protein product is CASSYLAKNIQYF. This chain joins TRBV6-6 and TRBJ2-4; D gene unclear. The V gene's germline CDR1 is MNHNY and CDR2 SVGAGI (reference sequence). CDR3 length equals 13 residues. V lost 3 bases and J lost 0, with 3 bases in between.

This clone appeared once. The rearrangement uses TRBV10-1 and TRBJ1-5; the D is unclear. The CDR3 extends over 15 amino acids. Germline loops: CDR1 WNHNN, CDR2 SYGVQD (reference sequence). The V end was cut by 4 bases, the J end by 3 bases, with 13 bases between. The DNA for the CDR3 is TGCGCCAGCAGTGTAGGGAGTCCTCTCAATCAGCCCCAGCATTTT. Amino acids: CASSVGSPLNQPQHF.

The CDR3 spells CASSLFPTSGGNRETQYF. The CDR3 DNA sequence: TGTGCCAGCAGTTTATTCCCGACTAGCGGGGGAAATCGAGAGACCCAGTACTTC. The chain links TRBV27 to TRBJ2-5; 12 bases match TRBD2. V gave up 1 base and J gave up 4 bases; unmatched junction bases: 10. Germline V gives CDR1 MNHEY, CDR2 SMNVEV (reference sequence). This CDR3 is 18 amino acids long.

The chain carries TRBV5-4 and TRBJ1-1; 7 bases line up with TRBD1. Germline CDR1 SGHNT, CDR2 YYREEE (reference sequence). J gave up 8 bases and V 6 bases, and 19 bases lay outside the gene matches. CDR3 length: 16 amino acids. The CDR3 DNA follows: TGTGCCAGCAACTACAGACAGGGACTCCCGAACGAGGAAGCTTTCTTT. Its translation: CASNYRQGLPNEEAFF. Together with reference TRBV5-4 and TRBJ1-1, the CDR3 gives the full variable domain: ETGVTQSPTHLIKTRGQQVTLRCSSQSGHNTVSWYQQALGQGPQFIFQYYREEENGRGNFPPRFSGLQFPNYSSELNVNALELDDSALYLCASNYRQGLPNEEAFFGQGTRLTVV.

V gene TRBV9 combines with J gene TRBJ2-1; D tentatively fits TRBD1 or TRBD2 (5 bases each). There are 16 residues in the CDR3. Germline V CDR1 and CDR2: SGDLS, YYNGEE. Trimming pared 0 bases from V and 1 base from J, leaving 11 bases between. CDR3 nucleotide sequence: TGTGCCAGCAGCGTAGATGGGGGTATGTCCTACAATGAGCAGTTCTTC. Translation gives CASSVDGGMSYNEQFF. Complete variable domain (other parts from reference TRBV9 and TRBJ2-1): DSGVTQTPKHLITATGQRVTLRCSPRSGDLSVYWYQQSLDQGLQFLIQYYNGEERAKGNILERFSAQQFPDLHSELNLSSLELGDSALYFCASSVDGGMSYNEQFFGPGTRLTVL.

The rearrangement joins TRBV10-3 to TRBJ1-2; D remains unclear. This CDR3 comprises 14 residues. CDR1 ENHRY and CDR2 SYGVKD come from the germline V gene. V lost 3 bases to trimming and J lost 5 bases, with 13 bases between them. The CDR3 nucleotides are TGTGCCATCAGTGAAGGAGGAATTGGGTATGGCTACACCTTC. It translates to CAISEGGIGYGYTF.

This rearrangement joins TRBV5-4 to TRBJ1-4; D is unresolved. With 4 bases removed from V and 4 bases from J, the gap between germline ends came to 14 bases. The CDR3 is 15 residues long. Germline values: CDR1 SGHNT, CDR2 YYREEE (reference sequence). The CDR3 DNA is TGTGCCAGCAGCCCCGATCCTTCATATAATGAAAAACTGTTTTTT. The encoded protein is CASSPDPSYNEKLFF.